The clone carrying this TCR beta chain was picked up many times. V gave up 0 bases and J gave up 0 bases, with 6 bases separating them. The CDR3 runs to 16 residues. Germline V lookup: CDR1 LNHNV, CDR2 YYDKDF (reference sequence). These data originate in a study of T-cell reconstitution after alpha-beta-depleted transplantation in children. For TCRbeta, the library was prepared with unique molecular identifiers. Each CDR3 protein is one row after TCRdb ran MiXCR on the PCR reads. Of about 170,000 distinct CDR3 sequences in the sample, around 10% are singletons; the top ten hold over 10%. The origin of this receptor is a boy younger than 10 with acute myeloid leukemia, due to receive a stem cell transplant. V gene TRBV15 combines with J gene TRBJ2-6; D gene ambiguous. Sample: PBMCs, taken before TCRalphabeta/CD19-depleted stem cell transplant. The CDR3 DNA sequence: TGTGCCACCAGCAGAGATACGGGCTCTGGGGCCAACGTCCTGACTTTC. Its translation: CATSRDTGSGANVLTF. The variable domain in full, completed from reference TRBV15 and TRBJ2-6, reads DAMVIQNPRYQVTQFGKPVTLSCSQTLNHNVMYWYQQKSSQAPKLLFHYYDKDFNNEADTPDNFQSRRPNTSFCFLDIRSPGLGDTAMYLCATSRDTGSGANVLTFGAGSRLTVL.